This TCR beta chain derives from a study of chemoradiotherapy in HPV16-positive cancers. Study-level background: Candidate HPV-specific clones and shared TCR motifs came from a couple of HPV16-positive patients.

Concerning this clone: The antigen is not known.

Repeated repertoire sampling spanned the course of chemoradiotherapy. TCRdb's table, derived via immunoSEQ multiplex PCR, lists solely in-frame clones and lacks some. Here the sample spans 30,000 or so clones, 88% being singletons. There are 15 residues in the CDR3. The germline V gene has CDR1 SGHNT and CDR2 YYREEE (reference sequence). V was cut by 0 bases and J by 1 base, with 10 bases left in between. General study findings and limits: Only a couple of HPV16-positive patients supplied the functional HPV-specificity definition. During treatment, candidate HPV-specific clones and E7-related motifs expanded in tumor.

The V gene is TRBV5-4, the J gene TRBJ1-2; D gene unclear. The TCR was taken from a human donor with HPV-associated anogenital cancer. The sample consisted of blood, taken from a patient who underwent chemoradiotherapy. The CDR3 DNA reads as TGTGCCAGCAGCTTGGAAGGCGCCTTTAACTATGGCTACACCTTC. Translation: CASSLEGAFNYGYTF.